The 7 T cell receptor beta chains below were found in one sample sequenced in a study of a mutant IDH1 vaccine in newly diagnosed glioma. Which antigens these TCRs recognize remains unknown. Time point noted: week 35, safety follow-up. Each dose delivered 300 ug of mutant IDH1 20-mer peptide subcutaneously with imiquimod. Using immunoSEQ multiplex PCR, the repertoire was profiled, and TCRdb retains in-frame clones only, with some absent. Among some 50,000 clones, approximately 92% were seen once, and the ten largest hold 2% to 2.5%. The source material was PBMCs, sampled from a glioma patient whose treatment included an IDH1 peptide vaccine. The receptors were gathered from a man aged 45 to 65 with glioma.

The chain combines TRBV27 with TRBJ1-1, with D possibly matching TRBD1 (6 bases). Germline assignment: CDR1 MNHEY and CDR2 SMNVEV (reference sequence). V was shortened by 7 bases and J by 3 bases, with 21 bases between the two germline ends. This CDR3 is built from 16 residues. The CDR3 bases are TGTGCCAGCACTTACTGGCGGGGGGCCGGACACACTGAAGCTTTCTTT. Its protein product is CASTYWRGAGHTEAFF.

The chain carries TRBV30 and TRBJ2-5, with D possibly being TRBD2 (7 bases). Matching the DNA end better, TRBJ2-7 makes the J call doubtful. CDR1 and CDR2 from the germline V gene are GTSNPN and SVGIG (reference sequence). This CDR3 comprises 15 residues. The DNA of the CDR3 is TGTGCCTGGGGCCTGTTCGGGGGGCGGTCCTACGAGCAGTACTTC. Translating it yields CAWGLFGGRSYEQYF.

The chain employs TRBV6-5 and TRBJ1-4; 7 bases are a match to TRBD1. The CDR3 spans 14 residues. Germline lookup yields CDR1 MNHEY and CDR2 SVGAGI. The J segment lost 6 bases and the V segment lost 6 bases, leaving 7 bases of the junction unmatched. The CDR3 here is CASRHRGEDEKLFF. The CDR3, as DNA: TGTGCCAGCAGACACAGGGGCGAGGATGAAAAACTGTTTTTT.

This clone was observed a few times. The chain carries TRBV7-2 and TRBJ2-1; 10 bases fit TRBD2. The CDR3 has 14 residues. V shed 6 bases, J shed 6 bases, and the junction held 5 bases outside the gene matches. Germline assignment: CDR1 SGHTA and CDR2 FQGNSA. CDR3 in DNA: TGTGCCAGCAGACCGGGACTAGCGACCAATGAGCAGTTCTTC. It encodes CASRPGLATNEQFF.

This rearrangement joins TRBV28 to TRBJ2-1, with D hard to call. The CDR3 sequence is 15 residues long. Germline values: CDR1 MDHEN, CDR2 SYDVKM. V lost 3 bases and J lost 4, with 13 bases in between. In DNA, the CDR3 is TGTGCCAGCAGTTTTTGGTTTCGTTATTACAATGAGCAGTTCTTC. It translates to CASSFWFRYYNEQFF.

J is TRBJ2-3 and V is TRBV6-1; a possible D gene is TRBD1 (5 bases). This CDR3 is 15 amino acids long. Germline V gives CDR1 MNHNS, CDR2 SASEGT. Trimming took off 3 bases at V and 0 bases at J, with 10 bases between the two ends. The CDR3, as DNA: TGTGCCAGCAGTGATAAGGGGTTTAGCACAGATACGCAGTATTTT. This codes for CASSDKGFSTDTQYF.

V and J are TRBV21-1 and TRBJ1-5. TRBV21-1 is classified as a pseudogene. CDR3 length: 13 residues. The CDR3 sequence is CASSKGENQPQHF. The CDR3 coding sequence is TGTGCCAGCAGCAAAGGAGAAAATCAGCCCCAGCATTTT.